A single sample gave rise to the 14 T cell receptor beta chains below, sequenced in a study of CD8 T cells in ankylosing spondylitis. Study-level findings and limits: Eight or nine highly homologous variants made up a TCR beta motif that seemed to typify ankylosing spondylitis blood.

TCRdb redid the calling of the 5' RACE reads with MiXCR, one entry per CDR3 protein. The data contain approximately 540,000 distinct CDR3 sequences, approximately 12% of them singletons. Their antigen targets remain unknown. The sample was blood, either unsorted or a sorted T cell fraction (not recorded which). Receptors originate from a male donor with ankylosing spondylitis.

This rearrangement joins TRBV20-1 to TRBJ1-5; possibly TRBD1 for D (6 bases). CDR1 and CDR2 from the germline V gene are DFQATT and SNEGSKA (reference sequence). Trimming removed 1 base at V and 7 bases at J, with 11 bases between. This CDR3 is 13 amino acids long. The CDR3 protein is CSARVRGLQPQHF. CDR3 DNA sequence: TGCAGTGCTAGAGTACGGGGGCTACAGCCCCAGCATTTT.

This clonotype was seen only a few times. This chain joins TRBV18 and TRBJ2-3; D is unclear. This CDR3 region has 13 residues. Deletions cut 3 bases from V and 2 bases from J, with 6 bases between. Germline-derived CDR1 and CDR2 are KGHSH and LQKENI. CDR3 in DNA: TGTGCCAGCTCACCGGTCCACACAGATACGCAGTATTTT. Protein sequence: CASSPVHTDTQYF.

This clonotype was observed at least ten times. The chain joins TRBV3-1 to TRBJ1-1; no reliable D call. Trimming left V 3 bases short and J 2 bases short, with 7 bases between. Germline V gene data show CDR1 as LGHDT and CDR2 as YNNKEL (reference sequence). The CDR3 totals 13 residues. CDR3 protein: CASSQTENTEAFF. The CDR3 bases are TGTGCCAGCAGCCAGACGGAAAACACTGAAGCTTTCTTT. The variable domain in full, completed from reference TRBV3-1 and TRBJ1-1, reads DTAVSQTPKYLVTQMGNDKSIKCEQNLGHDTMYWYKQDSKKFLKIMFSYNNKELIINETVPNRFSPKSPDKAHLNLHINSLELGDSAVYFCASSQTENTEAFFGQGTRLTVV.

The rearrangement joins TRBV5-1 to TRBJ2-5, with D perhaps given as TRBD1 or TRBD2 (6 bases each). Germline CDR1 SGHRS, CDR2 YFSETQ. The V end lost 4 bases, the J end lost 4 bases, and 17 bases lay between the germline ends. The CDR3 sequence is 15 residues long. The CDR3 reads CASSPARGVPETQYF. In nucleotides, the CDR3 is TGCGCCAGCAGCCCAGCTAGGGGGGTTCCAGAGACCCAGTACTTC.

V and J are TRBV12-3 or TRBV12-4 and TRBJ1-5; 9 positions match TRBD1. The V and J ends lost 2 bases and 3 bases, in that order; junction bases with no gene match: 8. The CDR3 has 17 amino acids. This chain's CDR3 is CASSLNRGQGLNQPQHF. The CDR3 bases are TGTGCCAGCAGTTTAAACAGGGGACAGGGACTCAATCAGCCCCAGCATTTT.

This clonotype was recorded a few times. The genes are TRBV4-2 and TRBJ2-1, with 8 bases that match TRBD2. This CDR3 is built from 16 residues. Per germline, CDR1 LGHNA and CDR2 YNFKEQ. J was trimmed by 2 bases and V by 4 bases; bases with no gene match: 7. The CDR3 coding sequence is TGTGCCAGCAGCCCCTTACCGGGACTAGCCTACAATGAGCAGTTCTTC. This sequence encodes CASSPLPGLAYNEQFF.

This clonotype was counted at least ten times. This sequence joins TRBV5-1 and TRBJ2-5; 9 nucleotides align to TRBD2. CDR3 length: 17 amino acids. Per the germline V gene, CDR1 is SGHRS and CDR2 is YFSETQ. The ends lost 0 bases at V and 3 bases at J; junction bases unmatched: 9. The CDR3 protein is CASSLGLAAPGEETQYF. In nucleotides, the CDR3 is TGCGCCAGCAGCTTGGGACTAGCGGCTCCGGGGGAAGAGACCCAGTACTTC.

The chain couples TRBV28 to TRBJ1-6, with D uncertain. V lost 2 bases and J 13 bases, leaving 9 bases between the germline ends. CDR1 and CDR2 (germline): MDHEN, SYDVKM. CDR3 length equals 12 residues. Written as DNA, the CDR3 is TGTGCCAGCAGTTTACGCCACGAGCCCCTCCACTTT. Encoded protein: CASSLRHEPLHF.

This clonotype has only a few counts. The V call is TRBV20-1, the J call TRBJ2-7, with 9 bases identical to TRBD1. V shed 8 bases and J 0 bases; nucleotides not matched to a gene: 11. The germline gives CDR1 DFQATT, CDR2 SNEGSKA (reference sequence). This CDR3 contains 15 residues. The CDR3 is CSLNPGQGPSYEQYF. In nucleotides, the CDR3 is TGCAGTTTAAACCCAGGACAGGGGCCCTCCTACGAGCAGTACTTC.

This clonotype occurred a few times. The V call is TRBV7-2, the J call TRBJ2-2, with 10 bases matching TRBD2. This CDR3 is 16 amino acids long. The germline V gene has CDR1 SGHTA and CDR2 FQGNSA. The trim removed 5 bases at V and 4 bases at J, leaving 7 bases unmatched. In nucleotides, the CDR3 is TGTGCCAGCAGCAAGTGGACTAGCGGACCCACCGGGGAGCTGTTTTTT. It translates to CASSKWTSGPTGELFF.

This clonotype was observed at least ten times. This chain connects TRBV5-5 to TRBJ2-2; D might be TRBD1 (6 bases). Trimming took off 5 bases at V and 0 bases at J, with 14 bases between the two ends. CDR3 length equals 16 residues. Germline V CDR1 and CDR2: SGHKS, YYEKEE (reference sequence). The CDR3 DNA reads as TGTGCCAGCAGGGCCCGGGACAAAACGAACACCGGGGAGCTGTTTTTT. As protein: CASRARDKTNTGELFF. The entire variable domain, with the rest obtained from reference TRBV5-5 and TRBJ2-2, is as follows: DAGVTQSPTHLIKTRGQQVTLRCSPISGHKSVSWYQQVLGQGPQFIFQYYEKEERGRGNFPDRFSARQFPNYSSELNVNALLLGDSALYLCASRARDKTNTGELFFGEGSRLTVL.

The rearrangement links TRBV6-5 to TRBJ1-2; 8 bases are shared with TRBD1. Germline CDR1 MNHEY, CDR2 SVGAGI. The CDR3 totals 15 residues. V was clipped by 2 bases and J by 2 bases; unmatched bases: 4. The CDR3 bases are TGTGCCAGCAGTTACCGAGGACAGGGAAACTATGGCTACACCTTC. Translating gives CASSYRGQGNYGYTF.

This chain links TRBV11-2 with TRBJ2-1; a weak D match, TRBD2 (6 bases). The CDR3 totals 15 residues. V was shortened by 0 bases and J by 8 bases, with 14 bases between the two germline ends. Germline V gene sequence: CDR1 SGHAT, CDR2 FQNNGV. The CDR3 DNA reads TGTGCCAGCAGCTTAGATGGGACTCGATTGGATGAGCAGTTCTTC. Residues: CASSLDGTRLDEQFF.

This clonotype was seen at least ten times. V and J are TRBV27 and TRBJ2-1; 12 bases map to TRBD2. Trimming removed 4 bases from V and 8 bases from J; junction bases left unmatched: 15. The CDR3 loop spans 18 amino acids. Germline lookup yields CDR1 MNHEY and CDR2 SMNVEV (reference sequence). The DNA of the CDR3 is TGTGCCAGCAGTTCCCCAAGGAAGACTAGCGGGAGCTTGGATGAGCAGTTCTTC. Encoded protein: CASSSPRKTSGSLDEQFF.